This T cell receptor (beta chain) emerged from a study of T cells in Graves' hyperthyroidism and ophthalmopathy (dated by TCRdb to 2018 to 2020). At the level of the whole study: Peripheral blood was sampled at the time of initial diagnosis, prior to any treatment. To identify distinguishing TCR V-J signatures, a discovery cohort of about 100 patients was used, comprising 43 with Graves' ophthalmopathy and around 60 with stable Graves' hyperthyroidism. Prospective prediction of ophthalmopathy was tested in an independent validation cohort of fewer than 20 hyperthyroidism patients and some 17 patients who later progressed to ophthalmopathy. The 100 discovery patients were randomly divided into training and test sets at a 7:3 ratio. In addition, the study compared T-cell repertoires in thyroid tissue and in blood from five or six Graves' hyperthyroidism patients. Once sampling was done, hyperthyroidism patients were given methimazole at a starting dose of 30 mg daily, whereas ophthalmopathy patients were given high-dose intravenous methylprednisolone. TCR Vbeta CDR3 sequencing of approximately 140 peripheral blood samples (roughly 43 ophthalmopathy, 75 or so hyperthyroidism and approximately 17 progressor patients) is reported in the paper. Broader findings and caveats from the paper: Most expanded thyroid clonotypes (frequency above 0.001) were also detected in blood, suggesting blood repertoires may reflect thyroid immune responses. A model built on a 13 V-J signature distinguished ophthalmopathy from stable hyperthyroidism, reaching around 88% sensitivity and under 84% specificity in cross-validation and 80%/75% in testing. In validation, progression to ophthalmopathy was predicted by the model with roughly 69% sensitivity and just over 72% specificity, a median of 6.5 months before onset. No statistical method was used to fix the sample size in advance, and group allocation was not hidden from the investigators.

CDR1 is given as MDHEN and CDR2 as SYDVKM, both from the germline V gene. Taken from cysteine to phenylalanine, the CDR3 has 16 residues. Only the CDR3 part of the read is kept: 48 bases, read in frame from the first base. V and J lose 5 bases and 2 bases, and a span of 13 bases separates them. Hyperthyroidism patients were newly diagnosed, had a disease duration of under 2 months, and were aged 18 to 65 years. Any patient with an uncontrolled infection, another autoimmune disease, pregnancy or lactation was excluded. Clinical symptoms, serum thyroxine and TRAb, thyroid ultrasound, and orbital computed tomography formed the basis for the diagnoses. Blood from progressor patients was collected at the time of first diagnosis with hyperthyroidism, before any ophthalmopathy symptoms had appeared. PBMCs were isolated from 8 to 10 ml of fresh peripheral blood by Ficoll-Paque density gradient centrifugation. Progressor patients were defined as those initially diagnosed with Graves' hyperthyroidism in whom ophthalmopathy developed during follow-up. Total RNA was extracted with Trizol reagent, and quality was checked on an Agilent 2100 Bioanalyzer.

Amplification of TCR beta CDR3 regions was carried out from RNA transcripts. The first round of RT-PCR for the TCR CDR3 was performed with the HTBI primer set and the Qiagen OneStep RT-PCR kit. A second multiplex PCR round built the libraries, followed by size selection and purification. Sequencing of the libraries was done on an Illumina HiSeq2000 using paired-end 100 bp reads. Turning to the authors' computational methods: SOAPnuke was used to process the raw data, throwing out any read that contained adapters or uncalled bases, had a mean Phred below 15, or lacked an exact constant-primer or identifier match. High-quality paired reads were merged using COPE v1.2.5, and each unique nucleotide sequence was defined as a clonotype. Clonotypes were aligned to IMGT TRBV, TRBD and TRBJ reference segments using MiTCR v1.1. The analysis included only V-J combinations with a frequency above 0.0001, which together covered 99% to 99.2% of the repertoires. A TCS score was defined as the ratio between F50 (clonal expansion) and ExV (chaos), using BLOSUM62-based TCRdist between CDR3 peptides within each V-J. Welch's t-statistics and random forest reduced approximately 520 V-J features to some 14, which were used in a naive Bayes classifier (R e1071). In-frame beta chains were kept once TCRdb had trimmed the public reads at Q25 with fastp and called clones with MiXCR. Records with the same CDR3 protein are collapsed into one entry carrying the most frequent genes and DNA. None of the V and J calls come from the authors' own analysis; TCRdb made them. This sample lists 250,000 to 300,000 distinct CDR3 sequences; 13% were detected once. The top ten hold more than 7.5% of the sample.

The table lists this clonotype with many counts. The antigen it recognizes is unknown. No base qualities exist here, and no much larger clone lies one base off it. The clonotype comes from a woman aged 30 to 39 with Graves' hyperthyroidism that later progressed to Graves' ophthalmopathy. The sequencing sample was made of blood. The rearranged chain carries TRBV28 and TRBJ2-6; the D gene is possibly TRBD2, with 6 bases matching. The CDR3 here reads CASSLELAAGANVLTF. The nucleotides are TGTGCCAGCAGTCTGGAACTAGCAGCTGGGGCCAACGTCCTGACTTTC.